This T cell receptor beta chain was captured in a study of shared clonotypes between healthy human individuals (dated by TCRdb to the early 2020s). At the level of the whole study: The cohort comprised a couple of women and three men aged 18 to 49 years. For each donor, CD4 naive and CD4 memory were each given three plates, CD8 naive was given two plates, and CD8 memory was given one plate. To estimate repertoire size and how much clonotypes are shared between individuals, the study performed deep sequencing of blood TCR repertoires from a few healthy adults. To increase sequencing depth and limit assay-specific biases, different laboratories used diverse techniques to prepare libraries and sequence TCR repertoires. Per donor, leukapheresis produced somewhere between about 0.9 and 9.5 billion PBMCs.

The research as a whole found: Pairwise subsampling led to the expectation that sequencing depth would affect the degree of clonotype sharing among donors. Sampling was limited to blood, and TCR repertoires in tissue likely differ from TCR repertoires in blood. Compared with non-shared clonotypes, the clonotypes found in all four sorted-subset donors had higher generation probabilities. Roughly 5% of naive CD4, 3.5% of naive CD8, about 2.4% of memory CD4, and approximately 0.4% of memory CD8 clonotypes were shared across a handful of donors. Because the study included only a small number of donors, the genetic and exposure-history diversity represented was limited. Rarefaction of sorted-subset datasets indicated incomplete sequencing despite the large sequencing depth. Naive subsets generally had larger estimated clonotype richness than memory subsets did.

The donors were healthy, HIV-negative adults who had no recently reported acute infections or vaccinations. Only Caucasian adults living in Nashville, Tennessee, USA were represented among the donors. CD4+ T cells were enriched by magnetic negative selection; naive cells were then positively selected on CD45RA, and the negative fraction formed the memory subset. Blood was obtained by leukapheresis, after which PBMCs were separated by Ficoll-Histopaque density gradient centrifugation and cryopreserved in liquid nitrogen vapor phase. Analytical flow cytometry was used to check the purity and quantity of each magnetically sorted T cell population. Genomic DNA was isolated from every sorted fraction and measured by UV absorbance on a Nanodrop 2000c. Comments on this clone: Its antigen remains unidentified. No base quality values were provided; no much bigger clone lies one nucleotide off.

Using the deep immunoSEQ assay, TCR CDR3 regions were amplified from genomic DNA by multiplex PCR. Extracted genomic DNA from each cell subset was spread evenly across all wells of several immunoSEQ 96-well plates, with each plate serving as a replicate. For sorted subsets, each replicate PCR was loaded with 200 ng genomic DNA, equivalent to about 33,000 T cell genomes. Purified libraries were measured with a Qubit 3.0 fluorometer, size-checked on a Bioanalyzer 2100, and measured again with the KAPA Library Quantification kit. Every immunoSEQ 96-well plate was sequenced on a dedicated single-read 150-cycle Illumina NextSeq 550 flow cell. For the original study's pipeline: Because the immunoSEQ output included only junctional sequences and no quality scores, the filtering could not be the same as the filtering used for full-length reads. To assign V/J genes and CDR3, sequences were annotated against IMGT germline references using PyIR, a Python wrapper for IgBLAST v1.9. Reads were removed for weak V/J assignments (E-value above 1e-6), missing CDR3, stop codons, out-of-frame junctions, or ambiguous translated residues. A V3J clonotype was defined by an identical inferred V gene, J gene, and CDR3 amino acid sequence. The percentage overlap between two repertoires was calculated by dividing the number of shared unique clonotypes by the size of the smaller repertoire. Richness of each repertoire was evaluated using RTK rarefaction, the Chao1 estimator, and Recon v2.1 estimates of unobserved clonotypes. Generation probabilities were computed with OLGA for all TCRbeta clonotypes obtained by the gDNA method from a few donors. TCRdb retrieved this table from immuneACCESS and kept in-frame rearrangements only. Not all clones are present; in checked studies, unresolved V genes account for under half, and no reason is known for the remainder. D and trimming were read from the DNA, whereas the V and J calls and clone size are those reported in that table. The sample data list under 2.5 million clones, and under 95% of these were observed just once. The ten largest clones take up approximately 0.41% of the sample.

The TCR sequence derives from a man aged 18 to 30 in good health. Some clones in this sample may be carry-over from other donors' samples. The sequenced sample was naive CD4+ T cells from PBMCs. The cell subset or site label for this specimen denotes: CD45RA+ positively selected.

The CDR3 is CASPVQKSTDTQYF. In nucleotide form, the sequence is TGTGCCAGCCCAGTTCAGAAGAGCACAGATACGCAGTATTTT. The chain was built from TRBV27 and TRBJ2-3; no D gene can be assigned with confidence. Via the germline V gene (reference sequence), CDR1 is MNHEY and CDR2 SMNVEV. V loses 8 bases of germline sequence and J loses 0 bases, and the interval between the two ends is 12 bases. The CDR3 spans 14 residues, from the cysteine through the phenylalanine. The retained sequence is limited to the CDR3, 42 bases, with the frame set at the first base.